These 7 T cell receptor beta chains were all obtained from the same sample, sequenced in a study of T cell changes during pregnancy in multiple sclerosis. Libraries were prepared by immunoSEQ multiplex PCR; TCRdb keeps only in-frame clonotypes and omits some of them. The table has approximately 32,000 clones, 89% seen once; the top ten hold under 12%. The source material was CD8+ T cells from peripheral blood mononuclear cells, sampled in the second trimester of pregnancy. The source is a female donor with multiple sclerosis, enrolled in a pregnancy study.

Within the sample, this clone is medium-sized. This rearrangement joins TRBV6-5 to TRBJ1-3; D not certain. Trimming removed 6 bases from V and 2 bases from J, with 5 bases in between. The CDR3 is 12 amino acids. Germline loops: CDR1 MNHEY, CDR2 SVGAGI. The CDR3 here is CASRAAGNTIYF. DNA of the CDR3: TGTGCCAGCAGGGCTGCTGGAAACACCATATATTTT.

The V and J genes are TRBV9 and TRBJ2-2, with 7 positions matching TRBD1. The germline CDR1 and CDR2 sequences are SGDLS and YYNGEE. CDR3 length: 16 amino acids. J was trimmed by 2 bases and V by 0 bases; bases with no gene match: 4. The CDR3, as DNA: TGTGCCAGCAGCGTAGAAGGGACAGTAAACACCGGGGAGCTGTTTTTT. This gives the protein CASSVEGTVNTGELFF.

The rearrangement uses TRBV9 and TRBJ2-1, with 8 bases lining up with TRBD1. This CDR3 spans 15 amino acids. V shed 0 bases, J shed 9 bases, and the junction held 8 bases outside the gene matches. In germline, CDR1 is SGDLS, CDR2 YYNGEE. As DNA, the CDR3 is TGTGCCAGCAGCGTAGAGGGACAGGTTTTCAGTGAGCAGTTCTTC. Protein: CASSVEGQVFSEQFF.

The chain uses TRBV6-1 and TRBJ2-2; TRBD2 matches at 8 bases. Germline V gives CDR1 MNHNS, CDR2 SASEGT. The junction had 1 base not matched to a gene; V was cut back by 1 base and J by 3 bases. This CDR3 is built from 15 residues. The CDR3 region has the DNA TGTGCCAGCAGTGAAGGTAGCGGGGACACCGGGGAGCTGTTTTTT. It specifies CASSEGSGDTGELFF.

J is TRBJ2-2 and V is TRBV5-4; TRBD1 might be the D (6 bases). V was pared by 2 bases and J by 6 bases, with 8 bases between. Germline V CDR1 and CDR2: SGHNT, YYREEE (reference sequence). The CDR3 runs 13 residues. CDR3 DNA: TGTGCCAGCAGCTTTGGGGGCGCCGGGGAGCTGTTTTTT. Amino acid sequence: CASSFGGAGELFF.

J is TRBJ1-2 and V is TRBV27, with 7 bases aligning to TRBD1. The CDR3 consists of 14 residues. CDR1 MNHEY and CDR2 SMNVEV come from the germline V gene (reference sequence). Trimming removed 3 bases from V and 6 bases from J; junction bases left unmatched: 7. DNA for the CDR3: TGTGCCAGCAGTTTTAACAGGGGAAGCGATGGCTACACCTTC. Protein: CASSFNRGSDGYTF.

This sequence joins TRBV27 and TRBJ2-7; D call uncertain. The CDR3 runs to 15 residues. Germline assignment: CDR1 MNHEY and CDR2 SMNVEV (reference sequence). V dropped 9 bases and J dropped 1 base, with 19 bases sitting between them. CDR3 sequence: CASSKETGLSYEQYF. In DNA form, the CDR3 reads TGTGCCAGTTCCAAAGAGACTGGATTATCCTACGAGCAGTACTTC.